This TCR beta chain was captured by sequencing in a study of cytomegalovirus exposure and HLA in healthy donors. While unrecorded immune exposures were likely, the donors were nominally healthy when sampled. Primers: 60 Vbeta forward and 13 Jbeta reverse. TCRdb's table, derived via immunoSEQ multiplex PCR, lists solely in-frame clones and lacks some. The data contain 140,000 to 150,000 clones, roughly 78% of them singletons. Study results and caveats: A classifier reportedly called cytomegalovirus status with high sensitivity and specificity.

The germline gives CDR1 MDHEN, CDR2 SYDVKM. Losses at the gene ends were 5 bases for V and 5 bases for J; bases not matched to a gene: 9. The CDR3 totals 15 residues. To note about this clone: Antigen: not known.

The source of this sequence is a female donor in good health and CMV-seronegative. The specimen was PBMCs. The chain has TRBV28 and TRBJ1-2, with 9 nucleotides matching TRBD1. This CDR3 is CASSTRQGERYGYTF. The CDR3 DNA is TGTGCCAGCAGTACACGACAGGGGGAGAGGTATGGCTACACCTTC.